These 30 T cell receptor beta chains were all obtained from the same sample, sequenced in a study of identical twins. Each CDR3 protein gets one entry after TCRdb re-called the 5' RACE reads with MiXCR. This table holds around 530,000 distinct CDR3 sequences, 15% found once. These records were also assigned to another study, of yellow fever vaccine responses in identical twins.

The sample was CD4+ T cells sorted from blood. These receptors were taken from a woman aged 18-29 years in good health.

CDR3 sequence (DNA): TGTGCCAGCAGTTCGGTTTTTGGGAACACTGAAGCTTTCTTT. Translated: CASSSVFGNTEAFF. V is TRBV6-5 and J is TRBJ1-1; D gene uncertain. The germline V gene encodes CDR1 MNHEY and CDR2 SVGAGI. There are 14 residues in the CDR3. Trimming removed 4 bases from V and 1 base from J, with 10 bases in between.

This clonotype was counted ten times or more. The chain carries TRBV5-1 and TRBJ1-2; D perhaps matches TRBD1 (5 bases). This CDR3 has 18 amino acids. Per the germline V gene, CDR1 is SGHRS and CDR2 is YFSETQ. Trimming removed 2 bases at V and 1 base at J, with 21 bases between. CDR3 sequence: CASSLNQYRDVINYGYTF. Here the CDR3 DNA reads TGCGCCAGCAGCTTAAATCAATACCGGGACGTGATTAACTATGGCTACACCTTC. Combining the CDR3 with reference TRBV5-1 and TRBJ1-2 gives the whole variable domain KAGVTQTPRYLIKTRGQQVTLSCSPISGHRSVSWYQQTPGQGLQFLFEYFSETQRNKGNFPGRFSGRQFSNSRSEMNVSTLELGDSALYLCASSLNQYRDVINYGYTFGSGTRLTVV.

The rearrangement joins TRBV2 to TRBJ2-7; the D gene is possibly TRBD1 (6 bases). CDR3 length: 14 residues. Germline CDR1 reads SNHLY; CDR2 reads FYNNEI. The V end lost 5 bases, the J end lost 2 bases, and 13 bases lay between the germline ends. DNA of the CDR3: TGTGCCAGCAGTAAAAGACAGGACGCCTACGAGCAGTACGTC. Translation gives CASSKRQDAYEQYV.

The chain is built from TRBV20-1 and TRBJ2-1, with 8 bases fitting TRBD2. The CDR3 is 16 residues long. The germline V gene has CDR1 DFQATT and CDR2 SNEGSKA (reference sequence). V lost 6 bases, J lost 8 bases, and 18 bases stayed unmatched. In nucleotides, the CDR3 is TGCAGTGCCCCCGGGACTAGGCAGGATATGATCGATGAGCAGTTCTTC. This codes for CSAPGTRQDMIDEQFF.

This chain connects TRBV24-1 to TRBJ2-1; D not certain. Trimming removed 10 bases from V and 5 bases from J, with 17 bases in between. This CDR3 is built from 14 residues. Germline assignment: CDR1 KGHDR and CDR2 SFDVKD. The CDR3 spells CATTAPGRHNEQFF. The CDR3 bases are TGTGCCACAACCGCCCCCGGACGGCACAATGAGCAGTTCTTC.

This clonotype was counted between two and nine times. The chain employs TRBV5-1 and TRBJ2-1, with 13 bases fitting TRBD2. Germline lookup yields CDR1 SGHRS and CDR2 YFSETQ. This CDR3 is 15 amino acids long. V was pared by 4 bases and J by 8 bases, with 6 bases of the junction left unmatched. The CDR3 loop is CASSLTSGRDHEQFF. CDR3 in DNA: TGCGCCAGCAGCCTAACTAGCGGGAGGGACCATGAGCAGTTCTTC.

The V gene is TRBV5-1, the J gene TRBJ2-3; no clear D. Germline CDR1 and CDR2: SGHRS and YFSETQ. The ends were cut back, 0 bases at V and 2 bases at J, with 7 bases in the middle. The CDR3 covers 14 residues. The DNA for the CDR3 is TGCGCCAGCAGCTTGGAGCAGCCCACAGATACGCAGTATTTT. Translated: CASSLEQPTDTQYF.

This clonotype was picked up a small number of times. The rearrangement uses TRBV7-9 and TRBJ2-3, with 10 positions matching TRBD2. The CDR3 is made up of 16 amino acids. Trimming cost V 0 bases and J 6 bases; bases outside gene matches: 6. Germline lookup yields CDR1 SEHNR and CDR2 FQNEAQ (reference sequence). In nucleotides, the CDR3 is TGTGCCAGCAGCTTAGCGGCAGCGGGAGGGCTGGATACGCAGTATTTT. This encodes CASSLAAAGGLDTQYF.

This clonotype has at least ten counts. The rearrangement joins TRBV12-3 or TRBV12-4 to TRBJ2-7; D is uncertain. CDR3 size: 14 residues. The V and J ends lost 1 base and 0 bases respectively, with 7 bases between them. CDR3 coding DNA: TGTGCCAGCAGTTTAGGCCCGGGCTCCTACGAGCAGTACGTC. It encodes CASSLGPGSYEQYV.

This clonotype was picked up many times. The rearrangement joins TRBV12-3 or TRBV12-4 to TRBJ2-3; the D is unclear. There are 11 residues in the CDR3. Deletions cut 6 bases from V and 6 bases from J, with 7 bases between. The CDR3 region is CASRLWDTQYF. The CDR3 nucleotides are TGTGCCAGCAGGCTATGGGATACGCAGTATTTT.

The sample holds many counts of this clonotype. This chain uses TRBV5-1 with TRBJ2-3; 9 bases map to TRBD2. V lost 4 bases, J lost 0 bases, and 6 bases stayed unmatched. The CDR3 is 16 amino acids. In germline, CDR1 is SGHRS, CDR2 YFSETQ. The CDR3 coding sequence is TGCGCCAGCAGCGGTATAGCGGGGGAGAGCACAGATACGCAGTATTTT. Its translation is CASSGIAGESTDTQYF.

V is TRBV11-3 and J is TRBJ2-5, with 9 bases fitting TRBD2. The CDR3 runs 17 residues. Germline-derived CDR1 and CDR2 are SGHNT and YENEEA. Germline trimming cut 0 bases from V and 4 bases from J; bases unmatched to any gene: 9. CDR3 in amino acids: CASSLDIRLAGRETQYF. The CDR3 bases are TGTGCCAGCAGCTTAGATATTCGGCTAGCGGGAAGAGAGACCCAGTACTTC.

This clonotype has only a few counts. This chain joins TRBV2 and TRBJ2-4; the match to TRBD2 covers 10 bases. Germline CDR1 is SNHLY and CDR2 is FYNNEI. The CDR3 consists of 16 residues. The junction had 5 bases not matched to a gene; V was cut back by 6 bases and J by 0 bases. CDR3 loop: CASRGGLALAKNIQYF. The DNA for the CDR3 is TGTGCCAGCAGAGGGGGACTAGCGCTAGCCAAAAACATTCAGTACTTC.

This clonotype came up a few times. The CDR3 bases are TGCGCCAGCAGCTTGGAAAGGGACCCATACGATGGCTACACCTTC. Translated: CASSLERDPYDGYTF. This rearrangement joins TRBV5-1 to TRBJ1-2, with a weak D call TRBD1 (5 bases). This CDR3 spans 15 amino acids. V was pared by 0 bases and J by 6 bases, with 15 bases between. From germline, CDR1 is SGHRS and CDR2 YFSETQ.

The V and J genes are TRBV6-1 and TRBJ2-4; TRBD1 agrees at 10 bases. CDR3 size: 14 residues. Germline trimming cut 5 bases from V and 15 bases from J; bases unmatched to any gene: 13. Germline assignment: CDR1 MNHNS and CDR2 SASEGT. CDR3 region: CASSPPPGQGTVYF. The CDR3 nucleotides are TGTGCCAGCAGTCCACCTCCGGGACAGGGGACGGTGTACTTC.

This clonotype was detected a few times. The J gene is TRBJ2-2, the V gene TRBV24-1; TRBD2 matches 10 bases. V was clipped by 4 bases and J by 3 bases; unmatched bases: 13. Germline V gene sequence: CDR1 KGHDR, CDR2 SFDVKD. The CDR3 runs to 19 residues. The CDR3 coding sequence is TGTGCCACCAGTGACCCAACCTCTAGCGGGAGTAGCGACACCGGGGAGCTGTTTTTT. Protein: CATSDPTSSGSSDTGELFF.

V is TRBV20-1 and J is TRBJ2-5, with a possible D match to TRBD2 (7 bases). V lost 3 bases to trimming and J lost 0 bases, with 11 bases between them. CDR3 size: 14 residues. Germline CDR1 and CDR2: DFQATT and SNEGSKA (reference sequence). In DNA form, the CDR3 reads TGCAGTGCTAGGGGCGGGGGCCACCAAGAGACCCAGTACTTC. Its translation: CSARGGGHQETQYF.

The chain carries TRBV28 and TRBJ1-5, with a tentative D call TRBD1 (5 bases). CDR1 and CDR2 (germline): MDHEN, SYDVKM. The CDR3 consists of 15 residues. Trimming pared 6 bases from V and 4 bases from J, leaving 16 bases between. The CDR3 DNA follows: TGTGCCAGCAGGAGGAGCGGACAACCTAATCAGCCCCAGCATTTT. It translates to CASRRSGQPNQPQHF.

The V call is TRBV18, the J call TRBJ1-2; D uncertain. V lost 0 bases and J lost 6, with 20 bases in between. The CDR3 loop spans 17 amino acids. Germline V gene sequence: CDR1 KGHSH, CDR2 LQKENI. The CDR3 loop is CASSPPDLGSPGDGYTF. The CDR3 DNA reads as TGTGCCAGCTCACCACCGGATTTAGGGTCACCCGGCGATGGCTACACCTTC.

This clonotype was detected a few times. The genes are TRBV18 and TRBJ2-5; D gene ambiguous. The germline V gene has CDR1 KGHSH and CDR2 LQKENI. Trimming left V 2 bases short and J 5 bases short, with 6 bases between. This CDR3 is built from 12 residues. The CDR3 region is CASSPSMETQYF. CDR3 coding DNA: TGTGCCAGCTCACCATCAATGGAGACCCAGTACTTC.

The J gene is TRBJ2-1, the V gene TRBV18; 7 bases match TRBD2. J was trimmed by 5 bases and V by 3 bases; bases with no gene match: 7. This CDR3 contains 15 residues. Germline V lookup: CDR1 KGHSH, CDR2 LQKENI. The CDR3 is CASSPSGTTNNEQFF. CDR3 in DNA: TGTGCCAGCTCACCTTCGGGGACTACAAACAATGAGCAGTTCTTC. Drawing the rest from reference TRBV18 and TRBJ2-1, the complete variable domain is NAGVMQNPRHLVRRRGQEARLRCSPMKGHSHVYWYRQLPEEGLKFMVYLQKENIIDESGMPKERFSAEFPKEGPSILRIQQVVRGDSAAYFCASSPSGTTNNEQFFGPGTRLTVL.

The chain links TRBV6-5 to TRBJ2-6; tentative D call: TRBD1 (6 bases). V was clipped by 0 bases and J by 0 bases, with 9 bases between them. Germline lookup yields CDR1 MNHEY and CDR2 SVGAGI. This CDR3 region has 17 residues. The CDR3 is CASSYSGQPSGANVLTF. CDR3 sequence (DNA): TGTGCCAGCAGTTACTCCGGACAGCCCTCTGGGGCCAACGTCCTGACTTTC.

V is TRBV28 and J is TRBJ1-3; D possibly corresponds to TRBD1 (6 bases). V lost 5 bases and J 2 bases, leaving 13 bases between the germline ends. Germline V lookup: CDR1 MDHEN, CDR2 SYDVKM. CDR3 length equals 15 residues. CDR3 amino acids: CASSRGTITGNTIYF. The CDR3 region has the DNA TGTGCCAGCAGTCGCGGGACAATAACTGGAAACACCATATATTTT.

The CDR3 here is CASSSRWTGLNQETQYF. CDR3 coding DNA: TGCGCCAGCAGCTCTAGGTGGACAGGGCTGAACCAAGAGACCCAGTACTTC. The chain has TRBV5-1 and TRBJ2-5, with 8 bases lining up with TRBD1. This CDR3 is 17 amino acids long. After removal of 3 bases from V and 0 bases from J, the junction contained 10 bases not matched to a gene. Germline V lookup: CDR1 SGHRS, CDR2 YFSETQ.

This chain connects TRBV7-9 to TRBJ2-3; D is possibly TRBD2 (6 bases). Trimming stripped 5 bases from V and 2 bases from J, with 17 bases between. In germline, CDR1 is SEHNR, CDR2 FQNEAQ (reference sequence). CDR3 length: 16 residues. Here the CDR3 DNA reads TGTGCCAGCAGCGTTCCGGGACTTCCCGTCACAGATACGCAGTATTTT. Translated, it gives CASSVPGLPVTDTQYF.

In this sample, this clonotype turned up a few times. The chain recombines TRBV20-1 with TRBJ2-7; D unclear. The germline V and J ends were trimmed by 1 base and 4 bases, with 8 bases remaining between them. The CDR3 covers 12 residues. Germline CDR1 is DFQATT and CDR2 is SNEGSKA (reference sequence). This chain's CDR3 is CSARGAEYEQYV. CDR3 in DNA: TGCAGTGCTAGAGGGGCCGAGTACGAGCAGTACGTC.

This clonotype was counted a single time. The rearrangement joins TRBV5-1 to TRBJ2-3; 10 bases are a match to TRBD2. The germline gives CDR1 SGHRS, CDR2 YFSETQ. The CDR3 spans 15 residues. The V segment lost 4 bases and the J segment 6 bases; nucleotides outside the gene matches: 8. For the CDR3, the DNA is TGCGCCAGCAGCCCTCAAGCGGGAGGGCCGGATACGCAGTATTTT. Residues: CASSPQAGGPDTQYF.

This clonotype was seen only a few times. The J gene is TRBJ2-3, the V gene TRBV6-1; 9 bases are shared with TRBD2. Trimming removed 7 bases from V and 0 bases from J; junction bases left unmatched: 5. This CDR3 comprises 15 residues. CDR1 and CDR2 (germline): MNHNS, SASEGT. CDR3 sequence reads: CASTRLAESTDTQYF. The CDR3 nucleotides read TGTGCCAGCACTAGACTAGCGGAGAGCACAGATACGCAGTATTTT.

This clonotype was seen just once. The V and J genes are TRBV20-1 and TRBJ2-1, with D maybe TRBD1 (6 bases). The CDR3 is made up of 17 amino acids. The V gene lost 0 bases and the J gene lost 0 bases, with 15 bases spanning the gap. CDR1 is DFQATT and CDR2 is SNEGSKA in the germline V gene (reference sequence). The CDR3 DNA reads as TGCAGTGCTAGAGATGAGTGGGACACCTCCTCCTACAATGAGCAGTTCTTC. Translation: CSARDEWDTSSYNEQFF.

This clonotype was counted a few times. The CDR3 here is CASSRSGLDTQYF. The CDR3 nucleotides are TGTGCCAGCAGTCGATCGGGGTTAGATACGCAGTATTTT. The chain joins TRBV6-1 to TRBJ2-3, with D perhaps TRBD2 (5 bases). Trimming took off 5 bases at V and 5 bases at J, with 11 bases between the two ends. Per germline, CDR1 MNHNS and CDR2 SASEGT. The CDR3 runs to 13 residues.